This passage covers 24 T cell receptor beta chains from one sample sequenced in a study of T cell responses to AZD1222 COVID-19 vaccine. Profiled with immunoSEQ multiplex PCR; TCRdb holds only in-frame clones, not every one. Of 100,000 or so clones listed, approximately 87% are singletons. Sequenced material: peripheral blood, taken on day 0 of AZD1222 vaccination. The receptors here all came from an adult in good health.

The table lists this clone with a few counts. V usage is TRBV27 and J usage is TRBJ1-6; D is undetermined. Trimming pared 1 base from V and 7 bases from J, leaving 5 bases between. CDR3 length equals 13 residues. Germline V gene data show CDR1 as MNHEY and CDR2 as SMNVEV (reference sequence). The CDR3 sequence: CASSLWTNSPLHF. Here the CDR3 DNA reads TGTGCCAGCAGTTTATGGACGAATTCACCCCTCCACTTT.

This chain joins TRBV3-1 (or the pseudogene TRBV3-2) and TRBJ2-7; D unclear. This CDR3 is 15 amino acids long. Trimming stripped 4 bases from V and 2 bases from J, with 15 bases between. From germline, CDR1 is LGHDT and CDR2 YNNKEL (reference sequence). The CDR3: CASSPPIDRTYEQYF. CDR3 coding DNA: TGTGCCAGCAGCCCACCCATAGATAGAACCTACGAGCAGTACTTC.

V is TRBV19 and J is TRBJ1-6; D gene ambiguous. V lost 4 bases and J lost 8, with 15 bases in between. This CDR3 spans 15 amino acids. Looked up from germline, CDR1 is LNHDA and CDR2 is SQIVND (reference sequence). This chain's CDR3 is CASSTTIHTDSPLHF. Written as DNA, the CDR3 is TGTGCCAGTAGTACGACAATACATACTGATTCACCCCTCCACTTT.

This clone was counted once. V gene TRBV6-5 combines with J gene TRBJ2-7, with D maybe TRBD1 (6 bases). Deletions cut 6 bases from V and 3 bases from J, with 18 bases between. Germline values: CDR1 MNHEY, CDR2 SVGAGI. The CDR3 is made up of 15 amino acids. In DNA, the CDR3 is TGTGCCAGCAGGTCGCGGACAGATTCCTTCTACGAGCAGTACTTC. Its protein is CASRSRTDSFYEQYF.

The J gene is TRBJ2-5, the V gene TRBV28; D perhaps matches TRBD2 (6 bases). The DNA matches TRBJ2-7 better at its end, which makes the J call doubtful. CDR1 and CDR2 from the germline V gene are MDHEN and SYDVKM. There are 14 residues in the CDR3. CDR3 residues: CASSSGTPPYEQYF. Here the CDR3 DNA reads TGTGCCAGCAGTTCCGGGACTCCCCCCTACGAGCAGTACTTC.

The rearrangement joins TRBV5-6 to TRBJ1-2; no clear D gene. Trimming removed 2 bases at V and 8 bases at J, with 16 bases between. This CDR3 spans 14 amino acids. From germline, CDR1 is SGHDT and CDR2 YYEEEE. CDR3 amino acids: CASSLRYSLGGYTF. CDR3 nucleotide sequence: TGTGCCAGCAGCTTAAGGTACAGTTTAGGCGGCTACACCTTC.

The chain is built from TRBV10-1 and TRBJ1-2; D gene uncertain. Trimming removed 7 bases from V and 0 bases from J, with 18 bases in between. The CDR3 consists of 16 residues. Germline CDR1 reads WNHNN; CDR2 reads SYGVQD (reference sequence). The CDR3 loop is CASTGPGELTNYGYTF. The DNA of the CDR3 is TGCGCCAGCACTGGACCCGGGGAACTTACTAACTATGGCTACACCTTC.

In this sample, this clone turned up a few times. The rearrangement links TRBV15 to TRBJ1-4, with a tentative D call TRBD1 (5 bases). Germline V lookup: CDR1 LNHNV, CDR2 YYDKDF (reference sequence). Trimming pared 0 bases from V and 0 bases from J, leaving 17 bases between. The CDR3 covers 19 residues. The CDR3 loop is CATSRDYGGKGATNEKLFF. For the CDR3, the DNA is TGTGCCACCAGCAGAGATTACGGGGGGAAAGGGGCAACTAATGAAAAACTGTTTTTT.

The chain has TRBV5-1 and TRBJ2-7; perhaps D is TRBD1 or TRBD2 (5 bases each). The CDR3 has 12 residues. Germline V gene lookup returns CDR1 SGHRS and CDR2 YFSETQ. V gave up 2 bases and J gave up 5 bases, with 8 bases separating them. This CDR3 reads CASSFLGDEQYF. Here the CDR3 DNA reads TGCGCCAGCAGCTTCTTGGGGGACGAGCAGTACTTC. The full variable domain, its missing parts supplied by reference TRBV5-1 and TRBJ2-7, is KAGVTQTPRYLIKTRGQQVTLSCSPISGHRSVSWYQQTPGQGLQFLFEYFSETQRNKGNFPGRFSGRQFSNSRSEMNVSTLELGDSALYLCASSFLGDEQYFGPGTRLTVT.

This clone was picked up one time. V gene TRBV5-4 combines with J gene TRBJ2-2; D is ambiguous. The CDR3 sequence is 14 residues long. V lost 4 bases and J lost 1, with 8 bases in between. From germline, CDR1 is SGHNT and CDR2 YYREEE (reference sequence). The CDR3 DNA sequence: TGTGCCAGCAGCCCGGCCGGGAACACCGGGGAGCTGTTTTTT. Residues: CASSPAGNTGELFF. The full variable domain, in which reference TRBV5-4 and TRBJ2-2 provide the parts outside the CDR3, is ETGVTQSPTHLIKTRGQQVTLRCSSQSGHNTVSWYQQALGQGPQFIFQYYREEENGRGNFPPRFSGLQFPNYSSELNVNALELDDSALYLCASSPAGNTGELFFGEGSRLTVL.

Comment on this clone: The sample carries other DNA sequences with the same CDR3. CDR3: CSASINYGYTF. CDR3 in DNA: TGCAGTGCTAGTATCAACTATGGCTACACCTTC. This chain connects TRBV20-1 to TRBJ1-2; D not resolved. V lost 3 bases to trimming and J lost 2 bases, with 4 bases between them. CDR3 length equals 11 residues. Germline V gene data show CDR1 as DFQATT and CDR2 as SNEGSKA (reference sequence).

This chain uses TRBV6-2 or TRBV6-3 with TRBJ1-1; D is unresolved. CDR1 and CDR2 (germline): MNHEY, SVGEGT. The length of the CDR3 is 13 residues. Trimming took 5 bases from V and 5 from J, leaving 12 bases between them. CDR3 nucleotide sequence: TGTGCCAGCAGTACCCCGGCGGGGACTGAAGCTTTCTTT. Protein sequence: CASSTPAGTEAFF.

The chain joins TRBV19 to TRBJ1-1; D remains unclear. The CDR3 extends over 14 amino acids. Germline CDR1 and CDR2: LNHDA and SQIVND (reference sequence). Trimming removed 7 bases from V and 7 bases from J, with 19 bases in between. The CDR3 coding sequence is TGTGCCAGTAAGACCCACGAGGGCCCTAATGAAGCTTTCTTT. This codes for CASKTHEGPNEAFF.

The chain's CDR3 is CASSLGPTSGESSSTDTQYF. In nucleotides, the CDR3 is TGTGCCAGCTCGCTGGGGCCGACTAGCGGCGAATCTTCTAGCACAGATACGCAGTATTTT. The V call is TRBV18, the J call TRBJ2-3; TRBD2 matches at 9 bases. There are 20 residues in the CDR3. The germline gives CDR1 KGHSH, CDR2 LQKENI. The V gene end was trimmed by 6 bases and the J gene end by 0 bases; junction bases not matched to a gene: 19.

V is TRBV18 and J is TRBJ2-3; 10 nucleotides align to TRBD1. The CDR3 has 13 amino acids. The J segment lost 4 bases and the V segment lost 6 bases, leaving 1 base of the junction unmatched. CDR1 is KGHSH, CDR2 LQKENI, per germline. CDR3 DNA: TGTGCCAGCTCCGGGACAGGGGCAGATACGCAGTATTTT. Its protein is CASSGTGADTQYF.

CDR3 residues: CASSQDGRGNEKLFF. In nucleotides, the CDR3 is TGCGCCAGCAGCCAAGACGGAAGAGGGAATGAAAAACTGTTTTTT. The V and J genes are TRBV4-3 and TRBJ1-4; D unresolved. Germline V gene lookup returns CDR1 LGHNA and CDR2 YSLEER. With 0 bases removed from V and 5 bases from J, the gap between germline ends came to 10 bases. CDR3 length: 15 amino acids.

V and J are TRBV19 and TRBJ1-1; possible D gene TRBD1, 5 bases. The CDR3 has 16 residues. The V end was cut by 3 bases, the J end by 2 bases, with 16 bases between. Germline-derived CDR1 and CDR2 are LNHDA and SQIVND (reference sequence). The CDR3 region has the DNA TGTGCCAGTAGTATTTGGTCTATGGGGCGAAACACTGAAGCTTTCTTT. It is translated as CASSIWSMGRNTEAFF. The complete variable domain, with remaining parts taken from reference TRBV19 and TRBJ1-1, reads DGGITQSPKYLFRKEGQNVTLSCEQNLNHDAMYWYRQDPGQGLRLIYYSQIVNDFQKGDIAEGYSVSREKKESFPLTVTSAQKNPTAFYLCASSIWSMGRNTEAFFGQGTRLTVV.

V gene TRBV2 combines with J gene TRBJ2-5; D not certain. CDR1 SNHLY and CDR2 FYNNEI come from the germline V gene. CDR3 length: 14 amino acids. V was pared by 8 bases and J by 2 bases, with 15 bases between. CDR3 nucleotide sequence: TGTGCCAGCCGTATACCGGACGGGCAAGAGACCCAGTACTTC. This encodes CASRIPDGQETQYF.

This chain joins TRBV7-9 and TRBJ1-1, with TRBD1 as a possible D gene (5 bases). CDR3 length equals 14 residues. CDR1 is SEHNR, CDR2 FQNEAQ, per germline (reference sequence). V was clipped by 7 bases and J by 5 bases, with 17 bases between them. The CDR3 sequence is CASILGGWGTEAFF. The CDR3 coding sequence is TGTGCCAGCATCCTGGGGGGATGGGGTACTGAAGCTTTCTTT.

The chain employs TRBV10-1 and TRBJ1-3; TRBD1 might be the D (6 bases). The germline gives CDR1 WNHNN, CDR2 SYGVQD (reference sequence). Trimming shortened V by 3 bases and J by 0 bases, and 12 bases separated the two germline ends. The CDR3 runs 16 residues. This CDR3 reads CASSDPGTSSGNTIYF. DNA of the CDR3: TGCGCCAGCAGTGACCCCGGGACAAGCTCTGGAAACACCATATATTTT.

CDR3 nucleotides: TGCGCCAGCAGCTTGCGGCAGGGGGCTCTCGAGCAGTTCTTC. Its protein product is CASSLRQGALEQFF. The chain recombines TRBV5-1 with TRBJ2-1, with 8 bases aligning to TRBD1. Trimming at V came to 1 base and at J to 10 bases, leaving 7 bases not matched to a gene. Per the germline V gene, CDR1 is SGHRS and CDR2 is YFSETQ. This CDR3 region has 14 residues.

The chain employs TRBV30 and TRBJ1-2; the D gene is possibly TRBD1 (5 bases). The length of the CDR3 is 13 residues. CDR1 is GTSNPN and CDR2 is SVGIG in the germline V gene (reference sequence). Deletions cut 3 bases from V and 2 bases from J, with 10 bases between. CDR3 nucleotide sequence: TGTGCCTGGAGGATGACAGCAAACTATGGCTACACCTTC. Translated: CAWRMTANYGYTF.

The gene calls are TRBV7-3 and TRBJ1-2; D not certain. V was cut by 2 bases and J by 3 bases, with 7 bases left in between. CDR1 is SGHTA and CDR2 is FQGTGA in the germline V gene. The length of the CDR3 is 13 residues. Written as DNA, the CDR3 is TGTGCCAGCAGCTTATCCAGGTACTATGGCTACACCTTC. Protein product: CASSLSRYYGYTF.

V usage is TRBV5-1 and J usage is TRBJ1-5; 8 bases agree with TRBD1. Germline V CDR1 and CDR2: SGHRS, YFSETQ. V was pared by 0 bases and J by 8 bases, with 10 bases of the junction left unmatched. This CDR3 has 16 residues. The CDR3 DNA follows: TGCGCCAGCAGCTTGGGCCCGAGACAGGGGAATGAGCCCCAGCATTTT. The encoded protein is CASSLGPRQGNEPQHF.